This TCR beta chain was observed in a study of sequential checkpoint blockade in melanoma (dated by TCRdb to 2018 to 2020). Background for the entire study: Patients were randomized 1:1 to first-line nivolumab followed by ipilimumab (arm A) or ipilimumab followed by nivolumab (arm B). Both trial sequences were followed by maintenance nivolumab.

The treatment or condition label, as the study defines it: randomized to nivolumab then ipilimumab (arm A) or the reverse (arm B). None of the patients in the trial had previously been given DNA-damaging chemotherapy. Live CD3+CD8+ cells negative for CD19 and CD56 were sorted from thawed PBMCs on a FACS Aria II flow cytometer. CheckMate 064, a randomized, open-label phase II trial of sequential checkpoint blockade, was the source of the samples, all of which came from patients with melanoma. Peripheral blood mononuclear cells were collected by leukapheresis, purified with Ficoll-Paque, and frozen in human serum with approximately 9.9% DMSO. Purity of sorted blood CD3+CD8+ cells was verified at >95% immediately after sorting, followed by DNA extraction. Broader findings and caveats from the paper: The response-prediction model combining TCR metrics and mutation burden needs validation in larger, independent patient cohorts.

TCRbeta CDR3 regions were immunosequenced from genomic DNA with the immunoSEQ Assay. Before high-throughput sequencing, genomic DNA was amplified using bias-controlled multiplex PCR. As for how the authors treated the data: To quantify the absolute abundance of each unique TCRbeta CDR3 region, the sequences were collapsed and filtered. Clonality was defined as 1 minus Pielou's evenness and was calculated using productive rearrangements only. A previously published method was used to identify clones whose frequencies were significantly greater in on-treatment samples than in baseline samples. TCRdb re-hosts the immuneACCESS table, in-frame sequences only. Its copies lack some clones; in the studies checked, an unresolved V gene accounts for under half of them, and the cause for the rest is not known. Clone size and V and J calls were adopted from that table, with D and trimming inferred from the DNA. The sample profile shows fewer than 14,000 clones; around two thirds of them were found once. The top ten clones comprise about 28% of the sample.

The cysteine opens and the phenylalanine closes a CDR3 of 13 amino acids. The kept DNA is CDR3 alone, 39 bases in frame from the first base. At the junction V is shortened by 1 base and J by 8 bases, with 11 bases in between. The germline V gene sets CDR1 to SGHAT and CDR2 to FQNNGV. As concerns this clone: Its antigen target is currently unknown. Base-call qualities are not available, and no considerably larger clone is one nucleotide away.

This clonotype was obtained from a human donor with melanoma. Specimen: CD8+ T cells sorted from blood (inferred from file names), collected from a patient given nivolumab and ipilimumab in sequence. The chain employs TRBV11-2 and TRBJ1-2; the D gene cannot be resolved reliably. The DNA sequence is given as TGTGCCAGCAGCTTAGTACCTCGAGTGGGCTACACCTTC. The translation is CASSLVPRVGYTF.